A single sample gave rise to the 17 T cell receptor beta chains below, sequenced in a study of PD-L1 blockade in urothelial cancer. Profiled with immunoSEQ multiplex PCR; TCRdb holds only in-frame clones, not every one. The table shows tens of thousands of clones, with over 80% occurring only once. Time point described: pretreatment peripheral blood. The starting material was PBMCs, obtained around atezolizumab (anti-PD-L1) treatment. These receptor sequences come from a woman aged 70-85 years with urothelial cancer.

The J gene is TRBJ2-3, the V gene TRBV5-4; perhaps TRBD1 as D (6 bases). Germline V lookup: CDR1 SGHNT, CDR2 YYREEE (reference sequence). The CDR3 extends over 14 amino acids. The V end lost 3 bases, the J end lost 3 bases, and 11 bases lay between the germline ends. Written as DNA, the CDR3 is TGTGCCAGCAGCTCACAGGGTAGGACAGATACGCAGTATTTT. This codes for CASSSQGRTDTQYF.

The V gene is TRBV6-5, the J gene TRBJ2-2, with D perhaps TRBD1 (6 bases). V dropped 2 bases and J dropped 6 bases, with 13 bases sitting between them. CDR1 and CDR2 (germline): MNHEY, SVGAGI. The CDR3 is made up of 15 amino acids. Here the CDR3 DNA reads TGTGCCAGCAGTTACCGCAGCCACAGGGCCGGGGAGCTGTTTTTT. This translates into CASSYRSHRAGELFF.

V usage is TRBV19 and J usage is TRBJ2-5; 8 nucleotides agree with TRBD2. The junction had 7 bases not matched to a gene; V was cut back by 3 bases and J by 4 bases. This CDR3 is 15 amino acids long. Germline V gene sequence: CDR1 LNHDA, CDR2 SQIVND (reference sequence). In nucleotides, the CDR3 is TGTGCCAGTAGTATGGGGCCGGGACTAGGAGAGACCCAGTACTTC. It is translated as CASSMGPGLGETQYF.

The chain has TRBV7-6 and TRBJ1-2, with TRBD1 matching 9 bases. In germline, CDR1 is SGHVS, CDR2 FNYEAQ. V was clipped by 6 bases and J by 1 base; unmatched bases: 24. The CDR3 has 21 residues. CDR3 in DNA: TGTGCCAGCAGTCCCGGGACAGGGTCTCTCTTCTCTCTTCGTGGTAACTATGGCTACACCTTC. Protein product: CASSPGTGSLFSLRGNYGYTF.

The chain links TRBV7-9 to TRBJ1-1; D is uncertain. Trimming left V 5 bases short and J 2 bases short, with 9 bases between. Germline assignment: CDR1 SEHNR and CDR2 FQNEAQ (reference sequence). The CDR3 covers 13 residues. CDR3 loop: CASSREPNTEAFF. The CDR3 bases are TGTGCCAGCAGCAGAGAACCCAACACTGAAGCTTTCTTT. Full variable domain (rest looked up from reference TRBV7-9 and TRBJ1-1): DTGVSQNPRHKITKRGQNVTFRCDPISEHNRLYWYRQTLGQGPEFLTYFQNEAQLEKSRLLSDRFSAERPKGSFSTLEIQRTEQGDSAMYLCASSREPNTEAFFGQGTRLTVV.

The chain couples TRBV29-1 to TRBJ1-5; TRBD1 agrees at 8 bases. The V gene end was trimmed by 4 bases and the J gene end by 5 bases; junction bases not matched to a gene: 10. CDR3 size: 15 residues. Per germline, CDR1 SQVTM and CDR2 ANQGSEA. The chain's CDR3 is CSVAGGTGRDQPQHF. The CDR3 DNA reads TGCAGCGTTGCTGGCGGGACAGGCAGAGATCAGCCCCAGCATTTT.

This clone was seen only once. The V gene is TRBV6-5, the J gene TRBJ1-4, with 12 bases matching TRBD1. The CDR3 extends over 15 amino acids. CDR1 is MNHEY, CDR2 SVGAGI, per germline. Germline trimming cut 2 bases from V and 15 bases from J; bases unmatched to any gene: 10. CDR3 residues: CASSYAGTGGGPLFF. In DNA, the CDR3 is TGTGCCAGCAGTTACGCCGGGACAGGGGGCGGCCCCTTGTTTTTT.

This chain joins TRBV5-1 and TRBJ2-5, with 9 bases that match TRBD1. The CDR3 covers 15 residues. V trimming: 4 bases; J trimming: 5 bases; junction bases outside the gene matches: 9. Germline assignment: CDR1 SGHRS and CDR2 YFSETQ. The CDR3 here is CASSVGDRAWETQYF. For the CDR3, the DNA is TGCGCCAGCAGCGTGGGGGACAGGGCATGGGAGACCCAGTACTTC.

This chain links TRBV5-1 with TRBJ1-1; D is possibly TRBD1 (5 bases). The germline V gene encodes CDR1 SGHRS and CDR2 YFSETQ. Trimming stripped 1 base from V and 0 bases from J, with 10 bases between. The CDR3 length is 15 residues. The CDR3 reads CASSLQGPVNTEAFF. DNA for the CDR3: TGCGCCAGCAGCTTGCAGGGCCCCGTGAACACTGAAGCTTTCTTT.

The CDR3 nucleotides read TGTGCCAGCAGTTATCAGTGGGGGGATAATGAAAAACTGTTTTTT. This codes for CASSYQWGDNEKLFF. V usage is TRBV6-5 and J usage is TRBJ1-4; D is perhaps TRBD1 (5 bases). V lost 3 bases, J lost 4 bases, and 12 bases lay in between. The CDR3 runs 15 residues. Germline V CDR1 and CDR2: MNHEY, SVGAGI.

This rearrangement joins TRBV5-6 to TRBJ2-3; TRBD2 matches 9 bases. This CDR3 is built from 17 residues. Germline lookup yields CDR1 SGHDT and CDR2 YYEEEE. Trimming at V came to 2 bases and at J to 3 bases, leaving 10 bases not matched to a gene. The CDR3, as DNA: TGTGCCAGCAGCTTTGTTAGCGGGGGCCTCCTAACAGATACGCAGTATTTT. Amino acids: CASSFVSGGLLTDTQYF. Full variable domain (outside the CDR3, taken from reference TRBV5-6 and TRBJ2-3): DAGVTQSPTHLIKTRGQQVTLRCSPKSGHDTVSWYQQALGQGPQFIFQYYEEEERQRGNFPDRFSGHQFPNYSSELNVNALLLGDSALYLCASSFVSGGLLTDTQYFGPGTRLTVL.

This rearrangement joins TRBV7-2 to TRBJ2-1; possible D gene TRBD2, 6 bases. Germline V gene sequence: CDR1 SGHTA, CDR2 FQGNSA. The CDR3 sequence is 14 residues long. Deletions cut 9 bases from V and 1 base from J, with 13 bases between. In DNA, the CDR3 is TGTGCCAGTAAAGCGGGTGGGTCCTACAATGAGCAGTTCTTC. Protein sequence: CASKAGGSYNEQFF.

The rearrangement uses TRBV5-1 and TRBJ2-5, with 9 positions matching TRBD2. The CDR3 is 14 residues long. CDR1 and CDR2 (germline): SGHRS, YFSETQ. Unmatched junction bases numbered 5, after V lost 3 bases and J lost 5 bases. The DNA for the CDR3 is TGCGCCAGCAGCTGGACCGCGGGGGGGGAGACCCAGTACTTC. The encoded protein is CASSWTAGGETQYF. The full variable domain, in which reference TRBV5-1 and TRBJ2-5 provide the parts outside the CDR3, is KAGVTQTPRYLIKTRGQQVTLSCSPISGHRSVSWYQQTPGQGLQFLFEYFSETQRNKGNFPGRFSGRQFSNSRSEMNVSTLELGDSALYLCASSWTAGGETQYFGPGTRLLVL.

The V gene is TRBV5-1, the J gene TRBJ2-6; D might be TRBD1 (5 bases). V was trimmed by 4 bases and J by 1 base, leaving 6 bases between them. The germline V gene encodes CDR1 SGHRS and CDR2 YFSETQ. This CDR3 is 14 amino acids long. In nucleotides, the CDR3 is TGCGCCAGCAGCCCAGGGTCTGGGGCCAACGTCCTGACTTTC. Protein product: CASSPGSGANVLTF.

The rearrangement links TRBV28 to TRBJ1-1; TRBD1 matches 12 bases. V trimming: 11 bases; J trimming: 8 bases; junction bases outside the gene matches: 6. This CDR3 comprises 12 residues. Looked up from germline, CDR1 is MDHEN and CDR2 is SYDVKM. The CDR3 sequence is CASGQGASEAFF. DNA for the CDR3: TGTGCCTCGGGACAGGGGGCTTCCGAAGCTTTCTTT.

CDR3 sequence (DNA): TGTGCTAGTGGTTTGGCCGGGTGGGATGAGCAGTTCTTC. It yields the protein CASGLAGWDEQFF. The V call is TRBV12-5, the J call TRBJ2-1; D unclear. V lost 1 base and J 8 bases, leaving 9 bases between the germline ends. The CDR3 totals 13 residues. In germline, CDR1 is LGHNT, CDR2 FRNRAP.

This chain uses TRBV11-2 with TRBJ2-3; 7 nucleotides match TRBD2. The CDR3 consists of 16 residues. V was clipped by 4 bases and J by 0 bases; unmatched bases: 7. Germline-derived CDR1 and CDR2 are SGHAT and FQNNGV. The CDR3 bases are TGTGCCAGCAGCTGGGGTGGCGGGGGTAGCACAGATACGCAGTATTTT. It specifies CASSWGGGGSTDTQYF.